This TCR beta chain was identified in a study of blood T cells in healthy people across ages. Study results and limitations: The study found more naive CD4+ cells and higher diversity in long-lived than aged donors.

The V end lost 0 bases, the J end lost 6 bases, and 13 bases lay between the germline ends. The CDR3 totals 15 residues. Per germline, CDR1 SGHRS and CDR2 YFSETQ. Then a second PCR, running roughly 6 to 12 cycles, was carried out with a sample-barcoded 5' primer and a J-beta primer mix. TCRdb analysed the 5' RACE reads with MiXCR anew, one entry per CDR3 protein. The table shows over 950,000 distinct CDR3 sequences, with approximately 38% occurring only once. About this clonotype itself: The antigen remains undetermined.

The rearrangement uses TRBV5-1 and TRBJ1-5, with a possible D match to TRBD1 (6 bases). The sample comprised blood. The sequence was collected from a man younger than 35 in good health. The CDR3 coding sequence is TGCGCCAGCAGCTTGGAAGGGGGTAGCGCTCAGCCCCAGCATTTT. It translates to CASSLEGGSAQPQHF.